What follows is one T cell receptor beta chain and its context. Its antigen specificity is not known. No quality values exist for individual bases; no much larger clone is one base distant. The cohort consisted of 670 or so healthy bone marrow donors. All cohort members were sampled while nominally healthy, although unrecorded immune exposures were likely present. The donor tested CMV seronegative and was one of the 352 seronegative cohort members. A peripheral blood sample was provided by each donor, and peripheral blood mononuclear cells were used for TCR beta sequencing. The Qiagen DNeasy Blood Extraction Kit was used to extract genomic DNA from the blood cell samples. From a lookup of the germline V gene (reference sequence), CDR1 and CDR2 are MNHEY and SMNVEV. The CDR3 spans 16 residues, from the cysteine through the phenylalanine. Only CDR3 DNA is held: 48 bases, read in frame from base 1. Between the V and J ends, shortened by 8 bases and 2 bases respectively, the junction contains 19 bases.

This sample is part of a study of cytomegalovirus exposure and HLA in healthy donors (TCRdb year 2017). About the investigation overall: An earlier analysis of roughly 500 of the donors reported over 250 Gb of sequence data and 95 million to 140 million unique TCR beta sequences obtained from about 180 million T cells. HLA typing covered class I and class II loci at four-digit resolution. Roughly 320 gigabases of sequencing data and around 85 million unique TCR sequences made up an early release that covered 500 to 700 HLA-typed donors. Using immunosequencing, the study profiled T cell repertoires from 550 to 750 subjects and related those repertoires to cytomegalovirus serostatus. A separate validation cohort of some 130 different subjects was used in addition to the roughly 720-subject first cohort. Several DR-DQ haplotypes were treated as single units for association and clustering because of strong linkage in the cohort. Among around 400 genotyped donors of the cohort, an average of around 240,000 unique TCR beta nucleotide sequences were sequenced per donor, roughly 18% of them non-productive. The study combined high-throughput TCR immunosequencing, statistical association of individual TCRs with disease status, and machine learning to predict cytomegalovirus infection status. In a later analysis, previously published TCR beta repertoires from 666 donors were re-analyzed and high-resolution HLA genotyping was added so that TCR occurrence patterns could be studied. Every repertoire in the discovery cohort had been generated on one and the same sequencing platform. A later genetic analysis used genome-wide SNP genotypes for about three fifths of the 666 donors, treating that subset as a discovery cohort. Alongside the repertoire data, information on donor age, sex, ethnicity and CMV serostatus was compiled. The later analysis used no new phenotypic data to find candidate immune exposures, relying instead on TCR beta sequences and their occurrence across donors. The number of donors typed differed by locus, with about 629-630 for A, B, C, DRB1 and DQB1, around 520 for DQA1, some 570 for DPA1, and about 450 for DPB1. An earlier analysis of 500 to 750 of the donors applied high-throughput TCR beta sequencing to assess whether each TCR beta V gene segment acted as functional or pseudogenic. Of the roughly 400 genotyped donors, around 81% fell in the genetic ancestry cluster associated with self-reported Caucasian donors. The study aimed to test whether cataloging public T cell receptors could reveal signatures of past pathogen exposure. Study-wide conclusions, independent of this receptor: HLA typing was unavailable for some donors at each locus, so association tests used only the typed subset. The authors suggested that the approach could potentially be extended to other disease states and immunological phenotypes. In an earlier analysis of several hundred of the donors, most TCR beta V segments were observed in productive rearrangements about 87% or about 30% of the time, broadly matching IMGT annotations. A later analysis found that HLA-associated TCR beta chains were more clonally expanded and had lower generation probabilities than equally common non-associated chains. CMV serostatus was the only immune exposure information available for the cohort. Linkage disequilibrium might explain the correlated functional status among segregating V segments, but an unknown experimental factor could not be excluded. According to a later genetic analysis, donors in an Asian-associated ancestry cluster had fewer N-insertions in productive TCRs than the approximately 670-donor mean. In a later analysis, several top co-occurrence clusters were reported to appear linked to parvovirus B19, influenza, CMV and Epstein-Barr virus. Most CMV-associated TCR beta chains appeared to be HLA-restricted in a later analysis, and the HLA associations seemed to be driven largely by CMV exposure. Most TCR sequences were seen in very few donors, while some public TCRs were found in many individuals. The study gave a list of around 170 TCR beta chains associated with cytomegalovirus. Only TCR beta chains were sequenced in this cohort, and the absence of alpha or paired-chain data limited detectable features. In a later analysis, the rate of TCR association differed among HLA loci, with DRB1 alleles having the most associated TCRs and HLA-C alleles having the fewest. V-gene and J-gene trimming of TCR beta chains was associated with a missense DCLRE1C variant in a later genetic analysis, and the association was replicated in an independent cohort. A later analysis associated about 17,000 TCR beta sequences with specific HLA alleles at a false discovery rate of 0.05. Three of the identified cytomegalovirus-associated TCR beta chains were confirmed in vitro to be specific for cytomegalovirus antigens. Assigning TCR associations to individual alleles was difficult when HLA alleles, especially DR and DQ, strongly co-occurred. Presence/absence analyses assumed roughly uniform sequencing depth across donors, an assumption that may not hold. The classifier was reported to diagnose cytomegalovirus status with high specificity and sensitivity in both the original cohort and the validation cohort. A further reported finding was that TCR beta sequences accurately predicted the HLA-A and HLA-B alleles for most subjects in the first cohort. The 87-base-pair reads could not distinguish some IMGT-functional V segments, including TRBV6-2 and TRBV6-3, so those segments were excluded. A group of highly shared sequence variants was considered likely to be a technical artifact of the sequencing pipeline. Because counts were too low, 15 or so rarely observed V segments, including chromosome 9 orphons, were excluded from the earlier analysis of around 640 of the donors.

Library generation was performed with the immunoSEQ multiplex PCR assay. A mixture of 60 forward primers for TCR Vbeta segments and 13 reverse primers for TCR Jbeta segments was used in the multiplex PCR. A multiplex PCR assay on genomic DNA amplified the CDR3 region of rearranged TCR beta genes. The Illumina HiSeq System was used to sequence the amplified TCR beta libraries as 87-base-pair reads. Per the original workflow: A later analysis counted approximately 76 million unique TCR beta chains across the 670 or so repertoires, and around 12 million of these chains were shared by at least two donors. To remove PCR and sequencing errors, raw reads were error-corrected and collapsed into unique sequences using a nearest-neighbor algorithm that merged closely related sequences. Alignment of CDR3 sequences to IMGT reference sequences was used to assign V, D and J gene segments. For a sequence to be retained, a match of at least six nucleotides to both a V gene segment and a J gene segment was required. A rearrangement counted as productive if the CDR3 had no stop codons and remained in frame with V and J, and every other rearrangement counted as non-productive. Following IMGT convention, CDR3 was defined as the stretch from the second conserved V-encoded cysteine to the conserved J-encoded phenylalanine. In an earlier analysis of more than 550 of the donors, sequences lacking an unambiguous match to a single V gene segment were excluded. An earlier analysis of under 750 of the donors called V segments functional above 56.7% productive rearrangements and segregating when the between-donor standard deviation exceeded 5%. A statistical classification framework was built to diagnose cytomegalovirus status from the catalog of TCR beta chain sequences. In a later analysis, V and J genes were assigned by comparing TCR nucleotide sequences against IMGT/GENE-DB human TR gene sequences. A later analysis assigned CDR3 sequences and most-parsimonious VDJ recombination scenarios with the TCRdist pipeline. In a later analysis, each TCR beta chain was defined by its CDR3 amino acid sequence together with its V-gene family, and reads without a unique V-gene family were excluded. To address suspected cross-contamination and a sequencing artifact, a later analysis removed some 620 highly shared, low-generation-probability nucleotide sequences. In a later analysis, a clonal expansion index was calculated for each public chain from normalized within-repertoire ranks of inferred template counts. Generation probabilities in a later analysis came from a VDJ recombination model fitted to out-of-frame rearrangements, and those results were checked against IGoR. Hypergeometric tests were used in a later analysis to score TCR-TCR, TCR-HLA and TCR-CMV co-occurrence, with a repertoire-size bias correction applied to the TCR pairs. A later analysis estimated false discovery rates by permuting HLA or CMV assignments 20 times. In a later analysis, co-occurring TCRs were grouped using DBSCAN, with TCRdist sequence similarity added in when clustering inside HLA-allele-positive subsets. Co-occurrence clustering excluded repertoires with fewer than 30,000 or more than 120,000 public chains, plus five with anomalous nucleotide sharing. TCRdb obtained this table from immuneACCESS and retained in-frame rearrangements with V and J assigned. These tables miss some clones; where compared with another copy, unresolved V genes account for less than half of the shortfall, and the remainder is unexplained. V, J and clone size reflect that table, while D and trimming were determined from the DNA. The sample table holds over 100,000 clones, of which roughly 79% were seen once. The ten largest clones take up around 2.2% of the sample.

The origin of this receptor is a woman aged 25 to 39 in good health and CMV-seronegative. Here the chain combines TRBV27 and TRBJ2-1; TRBD2 is possibly the D segment (6 matching bases). The material sequenced was PBMCs. CDR3 reads: CASFKGPGTAYNEQFF. The DNA reads TGTGCCAGCTTCAAAGGCCCCGGGACTGCCTACAATGAGCAGTTCTTC.